This TCR beta chain originates from a study of radiotherapy plus CTLA-4 blockade in lung cancer. About the study: Disease control reached 30% to 35%, with objective responses in approximately 17%.

In chemo-refractory metastatic non-small-cell lung cancer, patients got ipilimumab CTLA-4 blockade together with focal radiation. Some clones are missing from TCRdb's copy, which holds only in-frame ones; the method was immunoSEQ multiplex PCR. This sample yields roughly 120,000 clones, of which roughly 77% are seen a single time; 3.3% belongs to the top ten. This clone was seen a single time. Its antigen is not identified. Study-level results: Interferon-beta and early blood T cell clone dynamics reportedly predicted response best. TCR clones from tumors expanded in blood after radiotherapy plus ipilimumab.

The sample here was peripheral blood, taken from a patient treated with radiotherapy plus ipilimumab. The origin of this receptor is a human donor with non-small cell lung cancer that progressed on radiotherapy plus ipilimumab. Some clones in this sample may be carry-over from other donors' samples.

CDR3 sequence (DNA): TGTGCCATCAGTGAGGCGCAGGGTCACGCTTTCTTT. Amino acids: CAISEAQGHAFF. The rearrangement uses TRBV10-3 and TRBJ1-1, with D possibly TRBD1 on 5 matching bases. V lost 2 bases, J lost 11 bases, and 12 bases lay in between. CDR3 length: 12 residues. Germline V gene sequence: CDR1 ENHRY, CDR2 SYGVKD.